This record looks at one T cell receptor (beta chain) sequence and its context. Germline V gene lookup returns CDR1 LGHNA and CDR2 YNFKEQ. V was pared by 0 bases and J by 4 bases, with 10 bases of the junction left unmatched. This CDR3 has 17 residues. This entry belongs to a study of chemoradiotherapy in HPV16-positive cancers. Generated by immunoSEQ multiplex PCR, the TCRdb table keeps only in-frame clones and is missing some. The table records fewer than 20,000 clones, approximately 80% of them present only once. The rearrangement uses TRBV4-2 and TRBJ2-5, with 8 bases matching TRBD2. This TCR derives from a human donor with HPV-associated anogenital cancer. The source material was blood, sampled from a patient who underwent chemoradiotherapy. The DNA of the CDR3 is TGTGCCAGCAGCCAAGAACCTATGCGGGGGGTAGGAGAGACCCAGTACTTC. Translated, it gives CASSQEPMRGVGETQYF.